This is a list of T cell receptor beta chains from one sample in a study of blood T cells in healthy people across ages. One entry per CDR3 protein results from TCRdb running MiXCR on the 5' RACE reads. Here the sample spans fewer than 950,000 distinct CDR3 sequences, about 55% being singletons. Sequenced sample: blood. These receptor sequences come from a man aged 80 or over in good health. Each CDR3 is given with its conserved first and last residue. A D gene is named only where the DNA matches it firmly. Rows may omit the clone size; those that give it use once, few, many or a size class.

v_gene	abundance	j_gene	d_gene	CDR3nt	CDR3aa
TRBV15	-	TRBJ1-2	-	TGTGCCACCAGCAGGTTAACAGACAACTATGGCTACACCTTC	CATSRLTDNYGYTF
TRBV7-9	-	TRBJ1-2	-	TGTGCCAGCAGCTTAACAAACCATAACTATGGCTACACCTTC	CASSLTNHNYGYTF
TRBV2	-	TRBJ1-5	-	TGTGCCAGCGCCCTGGTGGGCCCCAATCAGCCCCAGCATTTT	CASALVGPNQPQHF
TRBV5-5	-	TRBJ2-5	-	TGTGCCAGCAGCTTGTGGGACGACCAGGAGACCCAGTACTTC	CASSLWDDQETQYF
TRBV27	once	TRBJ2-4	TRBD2	TGTGCCAGCAGTTTAGGGCGGGGGGCCCGGAACATTCAGTACTTC	CASSLGRGARNIQYF
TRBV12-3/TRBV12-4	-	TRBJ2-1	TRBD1	TGTGCCAGCCGACAGGGGCGAGTGGACAATGAGCAGTTCTTC	CASRQGRVDNEQFF
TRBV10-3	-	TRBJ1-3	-	TGTGCCATCAGTGCCCTGGACAAGTCTGGAAACACCATATATTTT	CAISALDKSGNTIYF
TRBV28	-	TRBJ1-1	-	TGTGCCAGCACCTTAAAGTACACTGAAGCTTTCTTT	CASTLKYTEAFF
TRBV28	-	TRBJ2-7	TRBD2	TGTGCCAGCAGCCGTACTAGCGGGAGTCATTACGAGCAGTACTTC	CASSRTSGSHYEQYF
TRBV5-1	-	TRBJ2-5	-	TGCGCCAGCAGCTTGGTTAGGGCCAAAGAGACCCAGTACTTC	CASSLVRAKETQYF
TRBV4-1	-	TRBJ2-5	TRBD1	TGCGCCAGCAGCCAAGGGACAGGGGTGAGGACCCAGTACTTC	CASSQGTGVRTQYF
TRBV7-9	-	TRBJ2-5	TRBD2	TGTGCCAGCTCGCGGGAGGCATGGGAGACCCAGTACTTC	CASSREAWETQYF
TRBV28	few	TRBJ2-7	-	TGTGCCAGCAGTTTACCAATCCCCTACGAGCAGTACTTC	CASSLPIPYEQYF
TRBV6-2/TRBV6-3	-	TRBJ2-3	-	TGTGCCAGCAGTTACCCTCCAGGACCCTCCAGATACGCGTATTTT	CASSYPPGPSRYAYF
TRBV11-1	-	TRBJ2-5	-	TGTGCCAGCAGCTTAGGGAAGGGAACGGAGACCCAGTACTTC	CASSLGKGTETQYF
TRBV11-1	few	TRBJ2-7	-	TGTGCCAGCAGCCTACACGGGGACTTCTACGAGCAGTACTTC	CASSLHGDFYEQYF
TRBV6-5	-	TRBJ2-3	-	TGTGCCAGCAGCCTCGCGGAGGGCACGCAGTATTTT	CASSLAEGTQYF
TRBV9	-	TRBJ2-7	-	TGTGCCAGCAGCCCCAGACATCTCTACGAGCAGTACTTC	CASSPRHLYEQYF
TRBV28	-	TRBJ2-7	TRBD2	TGTGCCAGCAGTTTAACGCTGGGACTAGCGGGAGTCAGCCTCTACGAGCAGTACTTC	CASSLTLGLAGVSLYEQYF
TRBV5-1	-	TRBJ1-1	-	TGCGCCAGCAGGAGGATCCCTGTTAGTCCGAACACTGAAGCTTTCTTT	CASRRIPVSPNTEAFF
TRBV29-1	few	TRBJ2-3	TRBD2	TGCAGCGTCGTGGGGGGACTAGCGGGAACAGATACGCAGTATTTT	CSVVGGLAGTDTQYF
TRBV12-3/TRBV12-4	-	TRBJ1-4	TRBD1	TGTGCCAGCAGGCCACAGGGGCGCTTCGAAAAACTGTTTTTT	CASRPQGRFEKLFF
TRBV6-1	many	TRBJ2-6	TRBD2	TGTGCCAGCAATCCTAGCGGGATACGCTTCACTGGGGCCAACGTCCTGACTTTC	CASNPSGIRFTGANVLTF
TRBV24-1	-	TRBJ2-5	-	TGTGCCACCAGTGATCGTGGGACCCAGCAAGAGACCCAGTACTTC	CATSDRGTQQETQYF
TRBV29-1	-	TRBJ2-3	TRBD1	TGCAGCGTTGTACGGGACAGGGGGCGGACAAATACGCAGTATTTT	CSVVRDRGRTNTQYF
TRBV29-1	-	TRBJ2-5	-	TGCAGCGTTGTGCAGGAGCAAGAGACCCAGTACTTC	CSVVQEQETQYF
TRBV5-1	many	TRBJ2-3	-	TGCGCCAGCAGAAGTACAGATACGCAGTATTTT	CASRSTDTQYF
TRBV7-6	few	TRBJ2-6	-	TGTGCCAGCAGCCCTCGGTCTACTGGGGCCAACGTCCTGACTTTC	CASSPRSTGANVLTF
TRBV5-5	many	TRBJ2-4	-	TGTGCCAGCAGCACCGGCTCGACGGGAGCCAAAAACATTCAGTACTTC	CASSTGSTGAKNIQYF
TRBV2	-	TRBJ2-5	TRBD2	TGTGCCAGCAGACCCAGACTAGCGACCGACAATGAGCAGTACTTC	CASRPRLATDNEQYF
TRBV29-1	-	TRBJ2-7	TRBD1	TGCAGCGTAATGACAGGGAGCCCGTACGAGCAGTACTTC	CSVMTGSPYEQYF
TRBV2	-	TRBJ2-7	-	TGTGCCAGCCTGATTGAAGTGGGCTCCTACGAGCAGTACTTC	CASLIEVGSYEQYF
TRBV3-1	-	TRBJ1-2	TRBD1	TGTGCCAGCAGCCAAGGGGGGGGACAGGTCTATGGCTACGCCTTC	CASSQGGGQVYGYAF
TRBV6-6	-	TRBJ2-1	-	TGTGCCAGCAGCCCGGCCGTCCTGCGCTCCTACAATGAGCAGTTCTTC	CASSPAVLRSYNEQFF
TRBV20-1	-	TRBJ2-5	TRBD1	TGCAGTGCTAGGCCAGGGACAGGTCAAGGGACCCAGTACTTC	CSARPGTGQGTQYF
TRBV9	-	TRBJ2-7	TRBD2	TGTGCCAGCAGTTTGGGCGGGGGAGGATCCTACGAGCAGTACTTC	CASSLGGGGSYEQYF
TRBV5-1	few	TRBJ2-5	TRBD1	TGCGCCAGCAGCTTGCGCTCGGCCAGGGGGCAGCAAGAGACCCAGTACTTC	CASSLRSARGQQETQYF
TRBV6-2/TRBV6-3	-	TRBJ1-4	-	TGTGCCAGCAGTGGACCGGGACTTCTTCCGAGGAAACTGTTTTTT	CASSGPGLLPRKLFF
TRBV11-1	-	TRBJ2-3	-	TGTGCCAGCAGCTGGGTGGCTGATACGCAGTATTTT	CASSWVADTQYF
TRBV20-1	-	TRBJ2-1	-	TGCGGTGCTAGCGACCATGAGCAGTTCTTC	CGASDHEQFF
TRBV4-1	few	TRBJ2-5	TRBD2	TGCGCCAGCAGCCAGGATCAATCTAGCGGGAGAGGAGAGACCCAGTACTTC	CASSQDQSSGRGETQYF
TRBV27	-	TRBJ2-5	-	TGTGCCAGCAGTTTAGGCACCAGGAAGGAGCAGTACTTC	CASSLGTRKEQYF
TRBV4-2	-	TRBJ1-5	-	TGTGCCAGCAGCCAAGTTGGTAAGCAGCCCCAGCATTTT	CASSQVGKQPQHF
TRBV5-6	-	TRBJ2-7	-	TGTGCCAGCTCCCCTCTAGGGGGACACCAGTCGTTCTACGAGCAGTACTTC	CASSPLGGHQSFYEQYF
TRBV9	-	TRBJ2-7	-	TGTGCCAGCAGCCCCCAATCCGGGAACTACGAGCAGTACTTC	CASSPQSGNYEQYF